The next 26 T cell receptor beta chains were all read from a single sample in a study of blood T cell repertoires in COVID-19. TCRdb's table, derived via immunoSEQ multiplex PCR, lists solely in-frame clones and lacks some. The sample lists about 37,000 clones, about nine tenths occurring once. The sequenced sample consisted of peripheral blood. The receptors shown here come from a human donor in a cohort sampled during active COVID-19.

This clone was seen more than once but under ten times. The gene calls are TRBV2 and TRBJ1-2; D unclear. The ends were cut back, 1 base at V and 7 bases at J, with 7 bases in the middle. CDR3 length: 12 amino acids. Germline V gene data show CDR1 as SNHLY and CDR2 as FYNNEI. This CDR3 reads CASSEGPFGYTF. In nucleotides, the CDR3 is TGTGCCAGCAGTGAAGGGCCGTTTGGCTACACCTTC.

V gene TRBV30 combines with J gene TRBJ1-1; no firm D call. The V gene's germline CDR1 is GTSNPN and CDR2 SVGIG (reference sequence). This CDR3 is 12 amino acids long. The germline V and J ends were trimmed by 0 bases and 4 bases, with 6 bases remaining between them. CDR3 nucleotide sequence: TGTGCCTGGAGTGTAACTAGCACTGAAGCTTTCTTT. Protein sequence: CAWSVTSTEAFF.

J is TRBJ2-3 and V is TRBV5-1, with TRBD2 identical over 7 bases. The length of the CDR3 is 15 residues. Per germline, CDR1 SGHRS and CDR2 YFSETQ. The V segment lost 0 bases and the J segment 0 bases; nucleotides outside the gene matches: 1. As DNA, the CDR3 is TGCGCCAGCAGCTTGGACGGGAGGAGCACAGATACGCAGTATTTT. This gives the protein CASSLDGRSTDTQYF.

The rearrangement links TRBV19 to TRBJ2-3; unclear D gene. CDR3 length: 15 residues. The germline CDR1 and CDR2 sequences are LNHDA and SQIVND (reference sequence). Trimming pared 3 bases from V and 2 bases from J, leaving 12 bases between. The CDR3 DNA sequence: TGTGCCAGTAGTATCTGGAGAGAGGTCACAGATACGCAGTATTTT. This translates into CASSIWREVTDTQYF.

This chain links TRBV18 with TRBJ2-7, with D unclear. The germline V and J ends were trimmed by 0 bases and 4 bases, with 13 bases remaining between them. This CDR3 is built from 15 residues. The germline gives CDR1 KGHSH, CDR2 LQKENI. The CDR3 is CASSPPQTALYEQYF. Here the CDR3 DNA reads TGTGCCAGCTCACCACCCCAAACAGCCTTGTACGAGCAGTACTTC.

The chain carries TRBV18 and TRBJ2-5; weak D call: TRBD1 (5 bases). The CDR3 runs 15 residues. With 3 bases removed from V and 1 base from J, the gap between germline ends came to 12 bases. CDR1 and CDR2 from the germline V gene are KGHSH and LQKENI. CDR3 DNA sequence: TGTGCCAGCTCACCCTCTACAGGATTCCAAGAGACCCAGTACTTC. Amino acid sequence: CASSPSTGFQETQYF.

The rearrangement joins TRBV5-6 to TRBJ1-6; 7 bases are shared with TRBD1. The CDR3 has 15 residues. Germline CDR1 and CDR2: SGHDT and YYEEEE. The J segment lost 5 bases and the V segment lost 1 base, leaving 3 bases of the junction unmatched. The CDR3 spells CASSLWGQNNSPLHF. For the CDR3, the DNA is TGTGCCAGCAGCTTGTGGGGACAGAATAATTCACCCCTCCACTTT.

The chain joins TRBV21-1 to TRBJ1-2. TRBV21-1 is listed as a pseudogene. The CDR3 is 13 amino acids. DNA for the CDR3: TGTGCCAGCAGCAAACGAGGCGGGTATGGCTACACCTTC. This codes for CASSKRGGYGYTF.

This CDR3 is CASSQITGSREQYF. The CDR3 nucleotides are TGTGCCAGTAGCCAGATCACTGGGAGCAGGGAGCAGTACTTC. The chain has TRBV19 and TRBJ2-7, with TRBD2 as a possible D gene (5 bases). Between the trimmed V and J ends, which lost 6 bases and 7 bases, there was a span of 19 bases. There are 14 residues in the CDR3. Germline CDR1 LNHDA, CDR2 SQIVND (reference sequence). Full variable domain (rest looked up from reference TRBV19 and TRBJ2-7): DGGITQSPKYLFRKEGQNVTLSCEQNLNHDAMYWYRQDPGQGLRLIYYSQIVNDFQKGDIAEGYSVSREKKESFPLTVTSAQKNPTAFYLCASSQITGSREQYFGPGTRLTVT.

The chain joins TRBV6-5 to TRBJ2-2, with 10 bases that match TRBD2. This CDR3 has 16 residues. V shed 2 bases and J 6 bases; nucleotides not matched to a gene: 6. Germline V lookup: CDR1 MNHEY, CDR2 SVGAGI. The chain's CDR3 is CASSYASGRTPGELFF. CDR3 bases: TGTGCCAGCAGTTACGCTAGCGGGAGAACGCCCGGGGAGCTGTTTTTT.

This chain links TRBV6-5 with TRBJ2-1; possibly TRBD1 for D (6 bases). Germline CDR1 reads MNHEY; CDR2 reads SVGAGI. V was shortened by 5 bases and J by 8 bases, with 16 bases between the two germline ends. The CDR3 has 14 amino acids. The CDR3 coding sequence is TGTGCCAGCAGTCCCCTGGGGTACAGGGATGAGCAGTTCTTC. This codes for CASSPLGYRDEQFF.

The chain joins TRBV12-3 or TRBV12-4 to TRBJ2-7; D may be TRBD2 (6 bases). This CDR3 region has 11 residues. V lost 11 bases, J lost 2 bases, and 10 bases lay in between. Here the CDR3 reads CAGGTPYEQYF. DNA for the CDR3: TGTGCCGGCGGGACCCCCTACGAGCAGTACTTC.

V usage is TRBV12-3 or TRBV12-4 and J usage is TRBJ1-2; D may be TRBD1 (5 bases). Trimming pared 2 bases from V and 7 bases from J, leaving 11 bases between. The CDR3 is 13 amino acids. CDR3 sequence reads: CASSLRGSGGYTF. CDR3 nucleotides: TGTGCCAGCAGTTTACGGGGGTCTGGTGGCTACACCTTC.

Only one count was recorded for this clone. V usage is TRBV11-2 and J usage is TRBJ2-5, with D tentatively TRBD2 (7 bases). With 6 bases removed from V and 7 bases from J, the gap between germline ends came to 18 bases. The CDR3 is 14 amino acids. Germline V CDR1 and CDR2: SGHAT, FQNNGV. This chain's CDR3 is CASRDWGGRVTQYF. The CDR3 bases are TGTGCCAGCAGAGATTGGGGGGGCCGGGTGACCCAGTACTTC.

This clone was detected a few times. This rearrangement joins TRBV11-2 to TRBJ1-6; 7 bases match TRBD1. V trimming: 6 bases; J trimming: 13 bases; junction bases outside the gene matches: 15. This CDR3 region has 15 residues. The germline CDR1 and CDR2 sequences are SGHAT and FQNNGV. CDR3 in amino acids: CASSRERQGPFPLHF. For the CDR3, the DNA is TGTGCCAGCAGTCGAGAGAGACAGGGCCCTTTTCCCCTCCACTTT.

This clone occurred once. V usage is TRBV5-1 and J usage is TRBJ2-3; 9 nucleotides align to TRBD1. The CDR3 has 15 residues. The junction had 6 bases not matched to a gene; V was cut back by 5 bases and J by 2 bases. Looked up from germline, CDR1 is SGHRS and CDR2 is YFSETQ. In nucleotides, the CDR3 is TGCGCCAGCAGGTGGGGGGACAGGGACACAGATACGCAGTATTTT. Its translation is CASRWGDRDTDTQYF.

The DNA for the CDR3 is TGTGCCAGCAGCCTAGGACAGGGAGACTATGGCTACACCTTC. As protein: CASSLGQGDYGYTF. The chain uses TRBV3-1 (or the pseudogene TRBV3-2) and TRBJ1-2; TRBD1 agrees at 8 bases. V gave up 4 bases and J gave up 3 bases; unmatched junction bases: 4. The germline gives CDR1 LGHDT, CDR2 YNNKEL (reference sequence). This CDR3 has 14 amino acids.

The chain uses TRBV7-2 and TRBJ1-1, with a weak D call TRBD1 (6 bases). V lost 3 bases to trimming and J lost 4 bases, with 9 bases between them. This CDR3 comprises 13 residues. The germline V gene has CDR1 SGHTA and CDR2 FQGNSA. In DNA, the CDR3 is TGTGCCAGCAGCTTTCGACAGGTCACTGAAGCTTTCTTT. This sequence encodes CASSFRQVTEAFF.

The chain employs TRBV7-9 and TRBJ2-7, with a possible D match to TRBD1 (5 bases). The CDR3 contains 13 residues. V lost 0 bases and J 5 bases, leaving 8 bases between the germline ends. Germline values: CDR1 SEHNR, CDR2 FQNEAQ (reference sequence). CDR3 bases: TGTGCCAGCAGCTTAGCAGGGGCAGACGAGCAGTACTTC. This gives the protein CASSLAGADEQYF.

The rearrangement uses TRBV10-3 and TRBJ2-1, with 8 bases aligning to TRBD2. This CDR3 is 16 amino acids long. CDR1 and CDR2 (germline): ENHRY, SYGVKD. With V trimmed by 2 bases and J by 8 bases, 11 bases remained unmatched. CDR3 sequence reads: CAISEPPGGGGDEQFF. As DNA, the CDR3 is TGTGCCATCAGTGAGCCCCCGGGGGGGGGCGGAGATGAGCAGTTCTTC.

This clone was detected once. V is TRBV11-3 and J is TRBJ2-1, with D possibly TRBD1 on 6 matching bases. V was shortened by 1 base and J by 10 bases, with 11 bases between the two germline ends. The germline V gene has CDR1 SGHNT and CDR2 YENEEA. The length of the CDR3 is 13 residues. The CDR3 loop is CASSLVIGGEQFF. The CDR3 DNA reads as TGTGCCAGCAGCTTAGTGATAGGGGGAGAGCAGTTCTTC.

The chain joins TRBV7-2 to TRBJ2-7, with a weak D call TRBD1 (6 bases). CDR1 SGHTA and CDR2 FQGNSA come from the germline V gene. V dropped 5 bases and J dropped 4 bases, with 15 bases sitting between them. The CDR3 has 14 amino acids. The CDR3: CASSLRGSWYEQYF. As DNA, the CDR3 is TGTGCCAGCAGCCTAAGGGGGAGTTGGTACGAGCAGTACTTC. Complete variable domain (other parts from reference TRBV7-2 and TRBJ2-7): GAGVSQSPSNKVTEKGKDVELRCDPISGHTALYWYRQSLGQGLEFLIYFQGNSAPDKSGLPSDRFSAERTGGSVSTLTIQRTQQEDSAVYLCASSLRGSWYEQYFGPGTRLTVT.

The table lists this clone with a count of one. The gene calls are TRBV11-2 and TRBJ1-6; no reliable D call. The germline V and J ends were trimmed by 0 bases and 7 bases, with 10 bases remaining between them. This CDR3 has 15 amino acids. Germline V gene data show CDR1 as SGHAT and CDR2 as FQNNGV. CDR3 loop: CASSLDAGVNSPLHF. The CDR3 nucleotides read TGTGCCAGCAGCTTAGACGCGGGCGTAAATTCACCCCTCCACTTT.

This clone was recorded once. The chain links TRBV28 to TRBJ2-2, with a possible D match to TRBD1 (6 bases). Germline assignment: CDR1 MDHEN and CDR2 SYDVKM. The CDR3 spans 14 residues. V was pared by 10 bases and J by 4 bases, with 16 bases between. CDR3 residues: CATQGGLSTGELFF. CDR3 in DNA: TGTGCCACCCAAGGGGGTCTCAGCACCGGGGAGCTGTTTTTT.

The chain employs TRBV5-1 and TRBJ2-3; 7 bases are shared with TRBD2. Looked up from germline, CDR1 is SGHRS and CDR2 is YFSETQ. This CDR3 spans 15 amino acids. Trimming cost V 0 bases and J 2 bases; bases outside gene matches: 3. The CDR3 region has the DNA TGCGCCAGCAGCTTGGTCGCGGGAGCCACAGATACGCAGTATTTT. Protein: CASSLVAGATDTQYF.

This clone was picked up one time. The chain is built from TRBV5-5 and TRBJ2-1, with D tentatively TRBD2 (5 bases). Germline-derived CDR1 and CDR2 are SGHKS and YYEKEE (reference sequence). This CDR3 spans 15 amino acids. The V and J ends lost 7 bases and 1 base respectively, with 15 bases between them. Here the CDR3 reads CASGPLGGSYNEQFF. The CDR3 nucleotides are TGTGCCAGCGGGCCCCTTGGAGGTTCCTACAATGAGCAGTTCTTC. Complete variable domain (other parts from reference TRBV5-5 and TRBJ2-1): DAGVTQSPTHLIKTRGQQVTLRCSPISGHKSVSWYQQVLGQGPQFIFQYYEKEERGRGNFPDRFSARQFPNYSSELNVNALLLGDSALYLCASGPLGGSYNEQFFGPGTRLTVL.